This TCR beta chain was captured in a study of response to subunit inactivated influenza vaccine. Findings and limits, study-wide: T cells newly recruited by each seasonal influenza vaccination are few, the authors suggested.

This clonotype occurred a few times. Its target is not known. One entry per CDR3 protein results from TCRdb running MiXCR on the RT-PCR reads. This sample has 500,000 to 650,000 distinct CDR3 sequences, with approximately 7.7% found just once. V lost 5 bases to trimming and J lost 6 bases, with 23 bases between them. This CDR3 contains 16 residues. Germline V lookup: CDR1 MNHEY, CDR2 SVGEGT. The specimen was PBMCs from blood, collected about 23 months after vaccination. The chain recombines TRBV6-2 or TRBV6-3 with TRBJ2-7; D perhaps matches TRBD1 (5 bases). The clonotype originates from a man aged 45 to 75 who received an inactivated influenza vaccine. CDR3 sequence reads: CASSNHRRLERGEQYF. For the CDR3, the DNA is TGTGCCAGCAGTAACCACAGGCGTTTGGAACGTGGCGAGCAGTACTTC.